What follows are 10 T cell receptor beta chains derived from one specimen sequenced in a study of T cells after yellow fever vaccination (dated by TCRdb to about 2019). Taken with the paper, the label for treatment or condition translates to: live attenuated yellow fever vaccine strain. Receptor libraries were prepared by 5' RACE. The instrument given in TCRdb is Illumina HiSeq 2500. TCRdb trimmed the raw reads at Q25, called clones with MiXCR and kept productive beta chains. Rows with a matching CDR3 protein are joined into one entry that keeps the most common DNA and genes. This sample lists about 300,000 distinct CDR3 sequences; around 6.8% were detected once. The top ten constitute about 18% of the sample. The input for sequencing was PBMCs, taken around 45 days after the first yellow fever vaccination. The receptors derive from a man in his late teens or twenties who received the YFV17D yellow fever vaccine.

This clonotype was observed many times. The chain employs TRBV29-1 and TRBJ2-3, with a possible D match to TRBD1 (6 bases). CDR3 length: 15 amino acids. V was clipped by 6 bases and J by 1 base, with 17 bases between them. Germline CDR1 and CDR2: SQVTM and ANQGSEA. The CDR3 region is CSVTGQGPGTDTQYF. CDR3 DNA sequence: TGCAGCGTCACGGGGCAGGGGCCTGGCACAGATACGCAGTATTTT.

This clonotype was counted many times. V and J are TRBV5-5 and TRBJ1-5; unclear D gene. The CDR3 length is 14 residues. Germline V lookup: CDR1 SGHKS, CDR2 YYEKEE (reference sequence). The germline V and J ends were trimmed by 0 bases and 5 bases, with 9 bases remaining between them. CDR3 DNA sequence: TGTGCCAGCAGCTTGGACGGAGTTGATCAGCCCCAGCATTTT. Its translation: CASSLDGVDQPQHF.

This clonotype has just a few counts. This chain connects TRBV7-8 to TRBJ2-5, with 13 bases matching TRBD2. The V gene end was trimmed by 5 bases and the J gene end by 4 bases; junction bases not matched to a gene: 10. The CDR3 is 17 residues long. Germline V gene data show CDR1 as SGHVS and CDR2 as FQNEAQ. DNA of the CDR3: TGTGCCAGCAGCGCACAACTAGCGGGGGGGACCGGAGAGACCCAGTACTTC. This codes for CASSAQLAGGTGETQYF.

The chain is built from TRBV7-9 and TRBJ1-4; 7 positions agree with TRBD1. The V gene's germline CDR1 is SEHNR and CDR2 FQNEAQ (reference sequence). The CDR3 sequence is 15 residues long. With V trimmed by 5 bases and J by 3 bases, 6 bases remained unmatched. This CDR3 is CASSLRQGSNEKLFF. CDR3 DNA sequence: TGTGCCAGCAGCCTAAGACAGGGATCTAATGAAAAACTGTTTTTT.

There are many counts of this clonotype. The chain recombines TRBV20-1 with TRBJ2-7; the D gene is possibly TRBD1 (6 bases). This CDR3 has 14 amino acids. Trimming stripped 0 bases from V and 3 bases from J, with 12 bases between. The germline V gene encodes CDR1 DFQATT and CDR2 SNEGSKA (reference sequence). The CDR3 is CSARDSQGHYEQYF. The DNA for the CDR3 is TGCAGTGCTAGAGATTCCCAGGGGCACTACGAGCAGTACTTC.

The chain links TRBV20-1 to TRBJ2-7, with D perhaps TRBD1 or TRBD2 (5 bases each). There are 12 residues in the CDR3. Germline loops: CDR1 DFQATT, CDR2 SNEGSKA (reference sequence). V dropped 5 bases and J dropped 9 bases, with 17 bases sitting between them. In DNA, the CDR3 is TGCAGTGCTTCCACCGGGACCTCTATGCAGTACTTC. This gives the protein CSASTGTSMQYF.

V gene TRBV5-1 combines with J gene TRBJ2-2, with 7 bases that match TRBD1. CDR3 length equals 15 residues. Germline CDR1 reads SGHRS; CDR2 reads YFSETQ. Unmatched junction bases numbered 9, after V lost 4 bases and J lost 6 bases. CDR3 DNA sequence: TGCGCCAGCAGCCCAACAGAACAGGGGTCCGGGGAGCTGTTTTTT. Encoded protein: CASSPTEQGSGELFF. The full variable domain, rest sourced from reference TRBV5-1 and TRBJ2-2, is KAGVTQTPRYLIKTRGQQVTLSCSPISGHRSVSWYQQTPGQGLQFLFEYFSETQRNKGNFPGRFSGRQFSNSRSEMNVSTLELGDSALYLCASSPTEQGSGELFFGEGSRLTVL.

This clonotype was picked up many times. This chain connects TRBV4-3 to TRBJ2-1, with 11 bases aligning to TRBD1. CDR1 LGHNA and CDR2 YSLEER come from the germline V gene. V shed 3 bases, J shed 8 bases, and the junction held 12 bases outside the gene matches. The CDR3 totals 17 residues. CDR3 DNA: TGCGCCAGCAGCCAGGACCACGGACAGGGGGCCGTCGATGAGCAGTTCTTC. Its protein is CASSQDHGQGAVDEQFF.

The sample holds a few counts of this clonotype. The chain carries TRBV12-3 or TRBV12-4 and TRBJ2-1; D is uncertain. The V gene lost 6 bases and the J gene lost 4 bases, with 16 bases spanning the gap. The CDR3 length is 15 residues. In DNA, the CDR3 is TGTGCCAGCAGCTACCCCCCGGGCGCTTACAATGAGCAGTTCTTC. Amino acids: CASSYPPGAYNEQFF.

The J gene is TRBJ1-6, the V gene TRBV4-1; D remains ambiguous. The CDR3 is 16 amino acids. Trimming removed 1 base from V and 6 bases from J, with 13 bases in between. Germline CDR1 MGHRA, CDR2 YSYEKL. In DNA, the CDR3 is TGCGCCAGCAGCCAAGCTCTCGTGACCAGTAATTCACCCCTCCACTTT. Amino acids: CASSQALVTSNSPLHF.